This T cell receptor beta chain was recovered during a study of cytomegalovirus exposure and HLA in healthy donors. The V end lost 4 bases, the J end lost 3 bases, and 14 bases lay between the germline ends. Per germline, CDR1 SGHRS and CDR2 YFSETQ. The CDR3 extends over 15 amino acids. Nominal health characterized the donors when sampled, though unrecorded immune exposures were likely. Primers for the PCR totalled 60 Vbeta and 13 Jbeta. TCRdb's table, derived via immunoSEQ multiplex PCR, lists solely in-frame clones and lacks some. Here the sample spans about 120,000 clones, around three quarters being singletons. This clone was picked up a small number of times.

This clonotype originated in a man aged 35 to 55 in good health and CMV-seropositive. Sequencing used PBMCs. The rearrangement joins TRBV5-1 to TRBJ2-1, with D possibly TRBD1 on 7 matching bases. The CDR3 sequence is CASSPGQTSYNEQFF. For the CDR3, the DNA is TGCGCCAGCAGCCCGGGACAGACTAGCTACAATGAGCAGTTCTTC. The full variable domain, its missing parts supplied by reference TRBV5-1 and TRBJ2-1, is KAGVTQTPRYLIKTRGQQVTLSCSPISGHRSVSWYQQTPGQGLQFLFEYFSETQRNKGNFPGRFSGRQFSNSRSEMNVSTLELGDSALYLCASSPGQTSYNEQFFGPGTRLTVL.